The 19 T cell receptor beta chains listed next were all sequenced from one sample in a study of cytomegalovirus exposure and HLA in healthy donors. The protocol was immunoSEQ multiplex PCR, while the TCRdb copy is restricted to in-frame clones and leaves out a portion. The table has about 200,000 clones, 70% to 85% seen once. Source material: PBMCs. These receptors were collected from a woman aged 25 to 39 in good health and CMV-seropositive.

This chain joins TRBV29-1 and TRBJ2-5; the match to TRBD1 covers 8 bases. Trimming took 4 bases from V and 1 from J; bases not matched to a gene: 8. The CDR3 is 15 residues long. The V gene's germline CDR1 is SQVTM and CDR2 ANQGSEA. The CDR3 here is CSVARQGIPQETQYF. CDR3 nucleotide sequence: TGCAGCGTTGCCCGACAGGGGATTCCCCAAGAGACCCAGTACTTC.

This rearrangement joins TRBV5-1 to TRBJ2-5, with 14 bases aligning to TRBD2. The J segment lost 5 bases and the V segment lost 0 bases, leaving 12 bases of the junction unmatched. This CDR3 is built from 19 residues. CDR1 is SGHRS and CDR2 is YFSETQ in the germline V gene. DNA of the CDR3: TGCGCCAGCAGCTTGGCCTCCGGGACTAGCGGGAGATGGATGGAGACCCAGTACTTC. This sequence encodes CASSLASGTSGRWMETQYF.

This clone has only a few counts. The chain links TRBV5-5 to TRBJ2-5, with 7 bases aligning to TRBD2. J was trimmed by 2 bases and V by 1 base; bases with no gene match: 8. Per germline, CDR1 SGHKS and CDR2 YYEKEE (reference sequence). The CDR3 totals 16 residues. The DNA for the CDR3 is TGTGCCAGCAGCTTGCAAGCTAGCGGAATGCAAGAGACCCAGTACTTC. This encodes CASSLQASGMQETQYF. Full variable domain (rest looked up from reference TRBV5-5 and TRBJ2-5): DAGVTQSPTHLIKTRGQQVTLRCSPISGHKSVSWYQQVLGQGPQFIFQYYEKEERGRGNFPDRFSARQFPNYSSELNVNALLLGDSALYLCASSLQASGMQETQYFGPGTRLLVL.

With regard to this clone: The same CDR3 is also encoded by other DNA sequences in this sample. The chain recombines TRBV2 with TRBJ1-1, with D perhaps matching TRBD1 (6 bases). V was cut by 3 bases and J by 1 base, with 9 bases left in between. CDR1 is SNHLY, CDR2 FYNNEI, per germline. CDR3 length equals 14 residues. The CDR3: CASSEQGRNTEAFF. In DNA, the CDR3 is TGTGCCAGCAGTGAGCAGGGGAGGAACACTGAAGCTTTCTTT.

This chain uses TRBV7-9 with TRBJ2-1; 14 bases are a match to TRBD2. CDR1 is SEHNR and CDR2 is FQNEAQ in the germline V gene (reference sequence). V shed 5 bases and J 7 bases; nucleotides not matched to a gene: 7. CDR3 length: 16 residues. The CDR3 spells CASSRTGTSGSNEQFF. The CDR3 DNA is TGTGCCAGCAGCAGGACCGGGACTAGCGGGAGTAATGAGCAGTTCTTC.

The chain has TRBV5-6 and TRBJ1-4; 7 nucleotides agree with TRBD1. This CDR3 contains 14 residues. CDR1 is SGHDT, CDR2 YYEEEE, per germline. J was trimmed by 4 bases and V by 3 bases; bases with no gene match: 3. The CDR3, as DNA: TGTGCCAGCAGCTCGACAGGGAATAATGAAAAACTGTTTTTT. Encoded protein: CASSSTGNNEKLFF.

The chain employs TRBV11-2 and TRBJ2-1, with 7 bases lining up with TRBD2. The CDR3 is 16 amino acids. Losses at the gene ends were 1 base for V and 0 bases for J; bases not matched to a gene: 3. Germline lookup yields CDR1 SGHAT and CDR2 FQNNGV. This CDR3 reads CASSLGGSRSYNEQFF. CDR3 in DNA: TGTGCCAGCAGCTTAGGCGGGAGCCGCTCCTACAATGAGCAGTTCTTC.

The chain employs TRBV28 and TRBJ2-7; weak D call: TRBD2 (6 bases). Germline values: CDR1 MDHEN, CDR2 SYDVKM. The CDR3 is 15 amino acids. The V end was cut by 6 bases, the J end by 0 bases, with 15 bases between. CDR3 in DNA: TGTGCCAGCAGGCCAGCGGGCAGATACTCCTACGAGCAGTACTTC. Residues: CASRPAGRYSYEQYF. Combining the CDR3 with reference TRBV28 and TRBJ2-7 gives the whole variable domain DVKVTQSSRYLVKRTGEKVFLECVQDMDHENMFWYRQDPGLGLRLIYFSYDVKMKEKGDIPEGYSVSREKKERFSLILESASTNQTSMYLCASRPAGRYSYEQYFGPGTRLTVT.

The chain links TRBV6-6 to TRBJ1-1; D unresolved. The CDR3 is made up of 13 amino acids. Trimming stripped 2 bases from V and 1 base from J, with 5 bases between. Germline V gene sequence: CDR1 MNHNY, CDR2 SVGAGI (reference sequence). This chain's CDR3 is CASSYERNTEAFF. CDR3 bases: TGTGCCAGCAGTTACGAGAGGAACACTGAAGCTTTCTTT.

V gene TRBV5-1 combines with J gene TRBJ2-5; maybe TRBD2 (5 bases). CDR1 is SGHRS, CDR2 YFSETQ, per germline. CDR3 length equals 15 residues. The ends were cut back, 0 bases at V and 5 bases at J, with 14 bases in the middle. CDR3 DNA sequence: TGCGCCAGCAGCTTGGCCGGACTGACGGGGGAGACCCAGTACTTC. It is translated as CASSLAGLTGETQYF. The variable domain in full, with the rest retrieved from reference TRBV5-1 and TRBJ2-5, is KAGVTQTPRYLIKTRGQQVTLSCSPISGHRSVSWYQQTPGQGLQFLFEYFSETQRNKGNFPGRFSGRQFSNSRSEMNVSTLELGDSALYLCASSLAGLTGETQYFGPGTRLLVL.

This clone was detected only a few times. The genes are TRBV6-5 and TRBJ1-5; TRBD1 matches 7 bases. Germline lookup yields CDR1 MNHEY and CDR2 SVGAGI. V lost 4 bases, J lost 2 bases, and 2 bases stayed unmatched. The CDR3 runs to 14 residues. CDR3: CASSLGGGNQPQHF. CDR3 sequence (DNA): TGTGCCAGCAGTTTAGGGGGCGGCAATCAGCCCCAGCATTTT.

The chain combines TRBV5-6 with TRBJ2-7; 8 positions agree with TRBD1. The CDR3 extends over 14 amino acids. With 0 bases clipped from V and 4 bases from J, the junction kept 3 bases outside the gene matches. From germline, CDR1 is SGHDT and CDR2 YYEEEE. In DNA, the CDR3 is TGTGCCAGCAGCTTGGATACAGGGGGATACGAGCAGTACTTC. Translating gives CASSLDTGGYEQYF.

The chain combines TRBV27 with TRBJ2-7; 7 nucleotides agree with TRBD2. The CDR3 contains 15 residues. Germline CDR1 MNHEY, CDR2 SMNVEV (reference sequence). V lost 2 bases, J lost 2 bases, and 6 bases stayed unmatched. The chain's CDR3 is CASSLVREATYEQYF. CDR3 DNA: TGTGCCAGCAGTTTAGTTCGGGAGGCGACCTACGAGCAGTACTTC.

J is TRBJ1-4 and V is TRBV15; no clear D gene. The germline gives CDR1 LNHNV, CDR2 YYDKDF (reference sequence). V was cut by 5 bases and J by 6 bases, with 16 bases left in between. This CDR3 is built from 15 residues. The CDR3, as DNA: TGTGCCACCAGCGCCTTGGGAGCGACGGATGAAAAACTGTTTTTT. Protein sequence: CATSALGATDEKLFF.

CDR3 sequence: CASSLTPSMAGRGLGEQYF. The CDR3 nucleotides read TGTGCCAGCAGCTTAACCCCGAGTATGGCGGGAAGGGGACTCGGTGAGCAGTACTTC. This chain uses TRBV11-2 with TRBJ2-7, with TRBD2 as a possible D gene (6 bases). Germline V gives CDR1 SGHAT, CDR2 FQNNGV. V lost 2 bases and J lost 7, with 30 bases in between. The CDR3 covers 19 residues.

This sequence joins TRBV27 and TRBJ1-3, with 9 bases aligning to TRBD1. The ends lost 5 bases at V and 3 bases at J; junction bases unmatched: 5. The germline V gene has CDR1 MNHEY and CDR2 SMNVEV (reference sequence). The CDR3 is 15 amino acids. This CDR3 reads CASSQTGGVGNTIYF. The CDR3, as DNA: TGTGCCAGCAGTCAAACAGGGGGCGTTGGAAACACCATATATTTT.

This clone was counted a few times. This chain uses TRBV19 with TRBJ2-7, with 7 nucleotides matching TRBD1. Germline assignment: CDR1 LNHDA and CDR2 SQIVND (reference sequence). Trimming at V came to 1 base and at J to 2 bases, leaving 2 bases not matched to a gene. The CDR3 contains 14 residues. This CDR3 reads CASSIGTGTYEQYF. DNA of the CDR3: TGTGCCAGTAGTATAGGGACAGGTACCTACGAGCAGTACTTC.

V usage is TRBV4-1 and J usage is TRBJ1-4; 9 positions agree with TRBD1. V shed 1 base, J shed 5 bases, and the junction held 5 bases outside the gene matches. The CDR3 contains 16 residues. The germline V gene has CDR1 MGHRA and CDR2 YSYEKL. The CDR3 DNA reads as TGCGCCAGCAGCCAAGGCAGGACAGGGGTGAATGAAAAACTGTTTTTT. Its protein is CASSQGRTGVNEKLFF.

This clone was found once. This chain joins TRBV7-9 and TRBJ1-2; D may be TRBD1 (6 bases). The length of the CDR3 is 14 residues. The V end was cut by 5 bases, the J end by 1 base, with 11 bases between. Germline CDR1 and CDR2: SEHNR and FQNEAQ (reference sequence). CDR3 nucleotides: TGTGCCAGCAGCCCAGGGGCAGTTAACTATGGCTACACCTTC. This translates into CASSPGAVNYGYTF.